Listed below are T cell receptor beta chains from one sample, sequenced in a study of blood T cell repertoires in COVID-19. Produced via immunoSEQ multiplex PCR; TCRdb's table is partial and in-frame only. The sample yields 150,000 to 250,000 clones, 82% seen once. The sequenced sample consisted of PBMCs or T cells enriched from blood (not recorded which). The receptors come from a man in his forties who had recovered from COVID-19. Both conserved end residues are part of each CDR3. The D gene is left open where the match is weak. Some rows have no size entry. The others give once, few or many, or a class for an expanded clone.

>-|TRBJ1-3|-|TRBV30
CAWSGGVDTIYF
TGTGCCTGGAGTGGGGGGGTCGACACCATATATTTT
>-|TRBJ2-3|TRBD2|TRBV30
CAWSLLAGGPSTQYF
TGTGCCTGGAGTCTTCTAGCGGGAGGCCCGAGTACGCAGTATTTT
>-|TRBJ2-1|-|TRBV5-8
CASSLYNEQFF
TGTGCCAGCAGCCTTTACAATGAGCAGTTCTTC
>-|TRBJ1-5|TRBD1|TRBV6-2/TRBV6-3
CASTPEGQGARQPQHF
TGTGCCAGCACCCCTGAGGGCCAGGGGGCACGTCAGCCCCAGCATTTT
>-|TRBJ2-1|-|TRBV19
CASSIGQFTYNEQFF
TGTGCCAGTAGTATAGGACAGTTTACCTACAATGAGCAGTTCTTC
>-|TRBJ2-3|TRBD2|TRBV5-1
CASSSGRSSGRDTQYF
TGCGCCAGCAGCTCGGGACGTAGTAGCGGGAGGGATACGCAGTATTTT
>-|TRBJ1-1|TRBD1|TRBV5-1
CASSSDRGLGTTEAFF
TGCGCCAGCAGCTCGGACAGGGGGCTTGGGACCACTGAAGCTTTCTTT
>-|TRBJ1-2|TRBD1|TRBV6-5
CASRTAGGDGYTF
TGTGCCAGCAGGACGGCAGGGGGCGATGGCTACACCTTC
>-|TRBJ2-1|TRBD2|TRBV10-2
CASTGGGGFSYNEQFF
TGCGCCAGCACCGGCGGGGGAGGGTTCTCCTACAATGAGCAGTTCTTC
>few|TRBJ1-5|TRBD1|TRBV3-1/TRBV3-2
CASSQVTGVSQPQHF
TGTGCCAGCAGCCAAGTAACAGGGGTTTCGCAGCCCCAGCATTTT
>-|TRBJ2-4|TRBD2|TRBV6-2/TRBV6-3
CASSYLAGGPRDKNIQYF
TGTGCCAGCAGTTACCTAGCGGGAGGGCCTAGAGACAAAAACATTCAGTACTTC
>-|TRBJ2-5|-|TRBV3-1/TRBV3-2
CASSQNRGQEETQYF
TGTGCCAGCAGCCAAAACCGGGGACAAGAAGAGACCCAGTACTTC
>few|TRBJ1-1|-|TRBV6-2/TRBV6-3
CASSYESVNTEAFF
TGTGCCAGCAGTTACGAATCAGTGAACACTGAAGCTTTCTTT
>-|TRBJ2-5|TRBD1|TRBV5-1
CASSLRGQGRQETQYF
TGCGCCAGCAGTCTTAGAGGACAGGGAAGGCAGGAGACCCAGTACTTC
>-|TRBJ2-1|TRBD2|TRBV7-9
CASSSPGLARGEQFF
TGTGCCAGCAGCTCTCCGGGACTAGCGAGGGGAGAGCAGTTCTTC
>-|TRBJ2-1|-|TRBV7-6
CASSLDIYNEQFF
TGTGCCAGCAGCTTGGACATTTACAATGAGCAGTTCTTC
>few|TRBJ2-1|TRBD2|TRBV6-4
CASSAYSGSYNEQFF
TGTGCCAGCAGTGCGTATAGCGGGAGCTACAATGAGCAGTTCTTC
>-|TRBJ2-3|-|TRBV27
CASSFYQRQGTDTQYF
TGTGCCAGCAGTTTTTACCAAAGACAGGGCACAGATACGCAGTATTTT
>-|TRBJ2-2|-|TRBV18
CATPRGGAANTGELFF
TGTGCCACCCCTCGGGGCGGGGCGGCGAACACCGGGGAGCTGTTTTTT
>-|TRBJ1-3|-|TRBV5-1
CASSGGQPNSGNTIYF
TGCGCCAGCAGCGGAGGACAGCCGAACTCTGGAAACACCATATATTTT
>-|TRBJ2-7|TRBD2|TRBV19
CASSPRTSASYEQYF
TGTGCCAGTAGTCCGCGGACTAGCGCCTCCTACGAGCAGTACTTC
>-|TRBJ2-3|-|TRBV20-1
CSARVTDTQYF
TGCAGTGCTAGAGTAACAGATACGCAGTATTTT
>-|TRBJ2-5|-|TRBV21-1
CASSKVDRAPETQYF
TGTGCCAGCAGCAAAGTGGACAGGGCCCCCGAGACCCAGTACTTC
>-|TRBJ2-5|-|TRBV18
CASSLQGRQETQYF
TGTGCCAGCTCACTTCAGGGTAGGCAAGAGACCCAGTACTTC
>-|TRBJ2-3|TRBD2|TRBV7-2
CASSFTSADTDTQYF
TGTGCCAGCAGCTTCACTAGCGCAGACACAGATACGCAGTATTTT
>-|TRBJ1-2|-|TRBV28
CASSLQGSYGYTF
TGTGCCAGCAGTTTACAGGGGAGCTATGGCTACACCTTC
>few|TRBJ1-5|-|TRBV28
CATLRSGGKQPQHF
TGTGCCACCCTAAGGTCCGGGGGAAAACAGCCCCAGCATTTT
>-|TRBJ1-2|-|TRBV3-1/TRBV3-2
CASSHLLATGLNYGYTF
TGTGCCAGCAGCCACCTCCTGGCAACAGGACTAAACTATGGCTACACCTTC
>-|TRBJ2-2|-|TRBV2
CASSSREIGELFF
TGTGCCAGCAGCTCGAGGGAAATCGGGGAGCTGTTTTTT
>-|TRBJ1-1|TRBD1|TRBV28
CASRTATGNGDTEAFF
TGTGCCAGCAGGACAGCGACAGGGAACGGTGACACTGAAGCTTTCTTT
>-|TRBJ2-7|-|TRBV6-5
CASSYGGNYEQYF
TGTGCCAGCAGTTACGGGGGCAACTACGAGCAGTACTTC
>-|TRBJ2-7|TRBD2|TRBV7-2
CASTLLAGAGEQYF
TGTGCCAGCACCTTACTAGCGGGAGCTGGCGAGCAGTACTTC
>-|TRBJ1-4|-|TRBV29-1
CSVLTGANEKLFF
TGCAGCGTCCTGACAGGTGCTAATGAAAAACTGTTTTTT
>-|TRBJ1-2|TRBD1|TRBV19
CASSIATGEGYGYTF
TGTGCCAGTAGTATTGCCACAGGGGAAGGGTATGGCTACACCTTC
>-|TRBJ1-2|TRBD1|TRBV7-2
CASSPPGGALFGYTF
TGTGCCAGCAGCCCCCCAGGGGGCGCTTTATTCGGCTACACCTTC
>-|TRBJ1-1|-|TRBV7-9
CASSQKRGAGNTEAFF
TGTGCCAGCAGCCAGAAGCGAGGAGCGGGCAACACTGAAGCTTTCTTT
>-|TRBJ1-6|-|TRBV19
CASSSPSGGGRSPLHF
TGTGCCAGTAGTTCCCCCTCGGGGGGCGGACGCTCACCCCTCCACTTT
>-|TRBJ2-7|-|TRBV30
CASTDSFNSYEQYF
TGTGCCAGCACGGACAGCTTCAATTCCTACGAGCAGTACTTC
>-|TRBJ2-5|-|TRBV7-3
CASSVGPAREETQYF
TGTGCCAGCAGCGTGGGTCCAGCGAGAGAAGAGACCCAGTACTTC
>few|TRBJ1-3|-|TRBV18
CASSQPGLPKGNTIYF
TGTGCCAGCTCACAACCGGGACTACCCAAAGGAAACACCATATATTTT
>-|TRBJ2-7|-|TRBV11-1
CASSLASDYSYEQYF
TGTGCCAGCAGCTTAGCCTCGGACTACTCCTACGAGCAGTACTTC
>-|TRBJ1-1|-|TRBV6-5
CASRGHMNTEAFF
TGTGCCAGTAGAGGACACATGAACACTGAAGCTTTCTTT
>-|TRBJ2-7|-|TRBV5-1
CASSSLPSGLLYEQYF
TGCGCCAGCAGCTCCTTGCCCAGCGGACTCTTATACGAGCAGTACTTC
>-|TRBJ2-3|-|TRBV7-9
CASSLRGEGDTQYF
TGTGCCAGCAGCTTGCGGGGAGAGGGAGATACGCAGTATTTT
>-|TRBJ1-1|-|TRBV6-5
CASARGSGNTEAFF
TGTGCCAGCGCTCGGGGGTCCGGGAACACTGAAGCTTTCTTT
>few|TRBJ1-5|-|TRBV7-2
CASSPTGTLLNQPQHF
TGTGCCAGCAGCCCCACAGGAACCCTACTTAATCAGCCCCAGCATTTT
>-|TRBJ2-2|-|TRBV9
CASSVGGTGELFF
TGTGCCAGCAGCGTCGGGGGAACCGGGGAGCTGTTTTTT
>-|TRBJ1-3|TRBD1|TRBV7-9
CASSSWTGSNTIYF
TGTGCCAGCAGCTCATGGACAGGGAGTAACACCATATATTTT
>-|TRBJ1-4|TRBD1|TRBV28
CASSLVGTGGVSSEKLFF
TGTGCCAGCAGTTTAGTAGGGACAGGGGGTGTGTCGAGTGAAAAACTGTTTTTT
>few|TRBJ1-3|-|TRBV5-4
CASSPAGDSGNTIYF
TGTGCCAGCAGCCCGGCGGGGGACTCTGGAAACACCATATATTTT
>-|TRBJ1-6|-|TRBV15
CATSRDPYRVNSPLHF
TGTGCCACCAGCAGAGATCCATACAGGGTTAATTCACCCCTCCACTTT
>-|TRBJ1-1|TRBD1|TRBV13
CASSSSRGHPNTEAFF
TGTGCCAGCAGCTCCTCGAGGGGGCACCCGAACACTGAAGCTTTCTTT
>-|TRBJ2-1|TRBD2|TRBV5-1
CASSILGTKDNEQFF
TGCGCCAGCAGCATCCTTGGGACTAAGGACAATGAGCAGTTCTTC
>-|TRBJ2-3|-|TRBV11-1
CASSFGASSGRDTQYF
TGTGCCAGCAGCTTCGGGGCTAGCTCCGGGAGAGATACGCAGTATTTT
>-|TRBJ2-6|TRBD2|TRBV28
CASTEGGAQVDVLTF
TGTGCCAGCACCGAGGGAGGGGCTCAGGTCGACGTCCTGACTTTC
>-|TRBJ1-1|TRBD1|TRBV10-3
CAISDRQGSLTEAFF
TGTGCCATCAGTGACCGACAGGGGAGTTTGACTGAAGCTTTCTTT
>-|TRBJ2-1|TRBD2|TRBV7-2
CASSLRLAGSPYNEQFF
TGTGCCAGCAGCCTCCGACTAGCGGGGAGTCCCTACAATGAGCAGTTCTTC
>-|TRBJ2-1|TRBD2|TRBV9
CASSLDGTSGTNEQFF
TGTGCCAGCAGTCTAGACGGGACTAGCGGGACTAATGAGCAGTTCTTC
>-|TRBJ1-1|TRBD1|TRBV7-8
CASSLTGGASEAFF
TGTGCCAGCAGCTTAACAGGGGGCGCGTCTGAAGCTTTCTTT
>few|TRBJ1-2|-|TRBV7-2
CASSPSSLPGGYTF
TGTGCCAGCAGCCCCTCATCTCTGCCCGGGGGCTACACCTTC